What follows are 27 T cell receptor beta chains derived from one specimen sequenced in a study of T-cell memory formation after mild COVID-19. From the 5' RACE reads, TCRdb called clonotypes with MiXCR, one entry per CDR3 protein. The sample records more than 200,000 distinct CDR3 sequences, roughly 15% being singletons. The sample consisted of PBMCs or a T cell subset sorted from them (not recorded which). These receptors came from a young man who had mild COVID-19 (a few samples of this study predate the infection). Cell type and time point are not known.

This clonotype was counted only a few times. V usage is TRBV5-1 and J usage is TRBJ2-3; 12 bases are a match to TRBD1. J was trimmed by 6 bases and V by 4 bases; bases with no gene match: 6. Germline CDR1 and CDR2: SGHRS and YFSETQ. The CDR3 is made up of 15 amino acids. The chain's CDR3 is CASSPGTGGFDTQYF. CDR3 bases: TGCGCCAGCAGCCCCGGGACAGGGGGCTTTGATACGCAGTATTTT.

The rearrangement joins TRBV7-2 to TRBJ1-6; D is uncertain. The germline gives CDR1 SGHTA, CDR2 FQGNSA. The CDR3 contains 16 residues. The ends were cut back, 5 bases at V and 7 bases at J, with 18 bases in the middle. CDR3 amino acids: CASSPSSGQRNSPLHF. In nucleotides, the CDR3 is TGTGCCAGCAGCCCATCATCTGGGCAGAGGAATTCACCCCTCCACTTT.

This clonotype was seen only a few times. CDR3 sequence (DNA): TGTGCCAGTAGTCCCCAAACGACAGGGAACACTGAAGCTTTCTTT. Translated, it gives CASSPQTTGNTEAFF. The V gene is TRBV19, the J gene TRBJ1-1; a weak D match, TRBD1 (6 bases). Germline CDR1 LNHDA, CDR2 SQIVND (reference sequence). V was shortened by 5 bases and J by 1 base, with 14 bases between the two germline ends. This CDR3 has 15 residues.

This rearrangement joins TRBV18 to TRBJ2-3; D remains unclear. Germline V gene data show CDR1 as KGHSH and CDR2 as LQKENI. V lost 6 bases and J lost 6, with 13 bases in between. The length of the CDR3 is 13 residues. This CDR3 reads CASSPPSEDTQYF. For the CDR3, the DNA is TGTGCCAGCTCGCCTCCCTCGGAGGATACGCAGTATTTT.

The rearrangement joins TRBV28 to TRBJ2-7, with 7 positions matching TRBD1. The CDR3 length is 13 residues. J gave up 5 bases and V 2 bases, and 3 bases lay outside the gene matches. In germline, CDR1 is MDHEN, CDR2 SYDVKM. CDR3 coding DNA: TGTGCCAGCAGTTTAACAGGGGAGCACGAGCAGTACGTC. Translated, it gives CASSLTGEHEQYV.

This chain uses TRBV28 with TRBJ2-6; 7 bases line up with TRBD1. V trimming: 6 bases; J trimming: 6 bases; junction bases outside the gene matches: 5. The V gene's germline CDR1 is MDHEN and CDR2 SYDVKM. The CDR3 consists of 14 residues. DNA for the CDR3: TGTGCCAGCAGCCTACAGGGGACGGCCAACGTCCTGACTTTC. Its translation is CASSLQGTANVLTF.

This clonotype was counted a few times. J is TRBJ2-5 and V is TRBV11-2; no definite D call. Germline V gives CDR1 SGHAT, CDR2 FQNNGV. The CDR3 loop spans 18 amino acids. V shed 3 bases and J shed 1 base, with 21 bases lying between them. The CDR3 is CASSLRLGLPRFQETQYF. The DNA for the CDR3 is TGTGCCAGCAGCTTGAGGCTAGGCCTGCCCCGGTTCCAAGAGACCCAGTACTTC.

This clonotype was found a few times. This chain links TRBV5-1 with TRBJ2-7; no reliable D call. The CDR3 runs to 16 residues. In germline, CDR1 is SGHRS, CDR2 YFSETQ. Trimming cost V 4 bases and J 7 bases, with 24 bases left between them. The CDR3 region has the DNA TGCGCCAGCAGCGGTGGCCCGGCCCAGGACCTATATGAGCAGTACTTC. Its protein product is CASSGGPAQDLYEQYF.

The V gene is TRBV11-1, the J gene TRBJ2-3, with D perhaps assigned TRBD1 or TRBD2 (6 bases each). V lost 5 bases and J 4 bases, leaving 19 bases between the germline ends. CDR1 SGHAT and CDR2 FQDESV come from the germline V gene (reference sequence). The CDR3 extends over 16 amino acids. This CDR3 reads CASSPIWGASADTQYF. The CDR3 nucleotides read TGTGCCAGCAGCCCCATTTGGGGGGCAAGTGCAGATACGCAGTATTTT. Full variable domain (missing parts from reference TRBV11-1 and TRBJ2-3): EAEVAQSPRYKITEKSQAVAFWCDPISGHATLYWYRQILGQGPELLVQFQDESVVDDSQLPKDRFSAERLKGVDSTLKIQPAELGDSAMYLCASSPIWGASADTQYFGPGTRLTVL.

This clonotype was detected only a few times. The junction departs from germline at one end; a sequencing error may be responsible. The genes are TRBV6-2 or TRBV6-3 and TRBJ2-7; D gene unclear. The CDR3 has 12 amino acids. CDR1 MNHEY and CDR2 SVGEGT come from the germline V gene. In DNA, the CDR3 is TGTGCCAGCAGTTACTCGACGGCTACCCCCCACTTC. Translation: CASSYSTATPHF.

This clonotype was picked up many times. The CDR3 reads CSARGQGLAVAYEQYV. The CDR3 DNA is TGCAGTGCTAGAGGACAGGGACTAGCGGTGGCCTACGAGCAGTACGTC. The rearrangement joins TRBV20-1 to TRBJ2-7, with 11 bases lining up with TRBD2. Looked up from germline, CDR1 is DFQATT and CDR2 is SNEGSKA (reference sequence). The length of the CDR3 is 16 residues. The trim removed 1 base at V and 2 bases at J, leaving 7 bases unmatched.

The CDR3 protein is CASSLIRNTGELFF. CDR3 in DNA: TGTGCCAGCAGCTTAATCAGAAACACCGGGGAGCTGTTTTTT. The rearrangement uses TRBV7-2 and TRBJ2-2; no reliable D call. The CDR3 covers 14 residues. Per germline, CDR1 SGHTA and CDR2 FQGNSA. V lost 2 bases and J lost 2, with 6 bases in between. Full variable domain (outside the CDR3, taken from reference TRBV7-2 and TRBJ2-2): GAGVSQSPSNKVTEKGKDVELRCDPISGHTALYWYRQSLGQGLEFLIYFQGNSAPDKSGLPSDRFSAERTGGSVSTLTIQRTQQEDSAVYLCASSLIRNTGELFFGEGSRLTVL.

The chain joins TRBV5-1 to TRBJ1-1; D is perhaps TRBD1 (5 bases). CDR3 size: 13 residues. Per germline, CDR1 SGHRS and CDR2 YFSETQ. Trimming took off 0 bases at V and 10 bases at J, with 13 bases between the two ends. The CDR3, as DNA: TGCGCCAGCAGCTTGGCCAGGGAAGGAGGAGCTTTCTTT. Protein sequence: CASSLAREGGAFF. Full variable domain (outside the CDR3, taken from reference TRBV5-1 and TRBJ1-1): KAGVTQTPRYLIKTRGQQVTLSCSPISGHRSVSWYQQTPGQGLQFLFEYFSETQRNKGNFPGRFSGRQFSNSRSEMNVSTLELGDSALYLCASSLAREGGAFFGQGTRLTVV.

The rearrangement uses TRBV18 and TRBJ2-5, with D possibly TRBD2 on 5 matching bases. Germline CDR1 reads KGHSH; CDR2 reads LQKENI. V was shortened by 3 bases and J by 3 bases, with 11 bases between the two germline ends. CDR3 size: 14 residues. The CDR3 here is CASSPVLVEETQYF. Here the CDR3 DNA reads TGTGCCAGCTCACCGGTACTAGTGGAAGAGACCCAGTACTTC.

In its sample, this clonotype was seen many times. The chain links TRBV4-3 to TRBJ2-6; TRBD1 might be the D (6 bases). The V and J ends lost 0 bases and 1 base respectively, with 13 bases between them. CDR1 is LGHNA, CDR2 YSLEER, per germline. The CDR3 sequence is 18 residues long. The CDR3 nucleotides read TGCGCCAGCAGCCAAGATTACGTAACAGGGTCTGGGGCCAACGTCCTGACTTTC. Its protein product is CASSQDYVTGSGANVLTF.

This sequence joins TRBV28 and TRBJ2-5, with TRBD1 matching 9 bases. The V and J ends lost 3 bases and 9 bases, in that order; junction bases with no gene match: 11. The germline V gene encodes CDR1 MDHEN and CDR2 SYDVKM. The CDR3 runs 15 residues. CDR3 amino acids: CASSFGQGSREAQYF. The CDR3 DNA sequence: TGTGCCAGCAGTTTTGGACAGGGGTCCCGCGAAGCCCAGTACTTC.

The sample holds a few counts of this clonotype. This chain joins TRBV28 and TRBJ2-3; D not resolved. The V and J ends lost 3 bases and 14 bases respectively, with 15 bases between them. The CDR3 sequence is 12 residues long. Germline V gene lookup returns CDR1 MDHEN and CDR2 SYDVKM. The CDR3, as DNA: TGTGCCAGCAGTTTCGGGCCCCAGCTTCCGTATTTT. Protein sequence: CASSFGPQLPYF. The full variable domain, in which reference TRBV28 and TRBJ2-3 provide the parts outside the CDR3, is DVKVTQSSRYLVKRTGEKVFLECVQDMDHENMFWYRQDPGLGLRLIYFSYDVKMKEKGDIPEGYSVSREKKERFSLILESASTNQTSMYLCASSFGPQLPYFGPGTRLTVL.

This clonotype was counted a few times. The chain is built from TRBV29-1 and TRBJ2-5; D is uncertain. V lost 5 bases to trimming and J lost 5 bases, with 12 bases between them. This CDR3 is 12 amino acids long. CDR1 is SQVTM and CDR2 is ANQGSEA in the germline V gene. In nucleotides, the CDR3 is TGCAGCGTTAGGTCCACCGGGGAGACCCAGTACTTC. Its protein product is CSVRSTGETQYF.

This clonotype was seen more than once but under ten times. The chain couples TRBV4-3 to TRBJ1-6; D is uncertain. V dropped 0 bases and J dropped 6 bases, with 6 bases sitting between them. CDR3 length: 14 residues. Germline CDR1 LGHNA, CDR2 YSLEER. The CDR3 sequence is CASSQEFGNSPLHF. As DNA, the CDR3 is TGCGCCAGCAGCCAAGAGTTTGGTAATTCACCCCTCCACTTT.

This chain links TRBV10-1 with TRBJ2-7; 8 bases map to TRBD1. V shed 6 bases and J 3 bases; nucleotides not matched to a gene: 4. Germline V gene data show CDR1 as WNHNN and CDR2 as SYGVQD (reference sequence). The CDR3 consists of 13 residues. The CDR3 nucleotides read TGCGCCAGCAGGGGACAGGTCAACTACGAGCAGTACTTC. Protein sequence: CASRGQVNYEQYF.

The V call is TRBV5-1, the J call TRBJ1-2, with a tentative D call TRBD1 (5 bases). Germline CDR1 is SGHRS and CDR2 is YFSETQ. CDR3 length: 13 residues. Between the trimmed V and J ends, which lost 5 bases and 8 bases, there was a span of 16 bases. CDR3 DNA sequence: TGCGCCAGCAGGGAGACGGGGGGTTTCGGCTACACCTTC. Encoded protein: CASRETGGFGYTF.

A few counts support this clonotype. This chain uses TRBV7-2 with TRBJ1-1; 7 bases are shared with TRBD1. The CDR3 runs to 13 residues. With V trimmed by 5 bases and J by 5 bases, 5 bases remained unmatched. CDR1 is SGHTA and CDR2 is FQGNSA in the germline V gene. This CDR3 reads CASSRDRVTEAFF. As DNA, the CDR3 is TGTGCCAGCAGCCGTGACAGGGTGACTGAAGCTTTCTTT.

This clonotype was counted only a few times. This chain uses TRBV15 with TRBJ2-5; possible D gene TRBD1, 8 bases. This CDR3 has 18 amino acids. Trimming pared 1 base from V and 4 bases from J, leaving 22 bases between. Germline CDR1 and CDR2: LNHNV and YYDKDF (reference sequence). In nucleotides, the CDR3 is TGTGCCACCAGCAGAGGGACCTTAGGGACAGGCGGGGGAGAGACCCAGTACTTC. It is translated as CATSRGTLGTGGGETQYF.

CDR3 sequence reads: CSAAGTVQETQYF. The CDR3 DNA reads as TGCAGTGCCGCAGGGACAGTCCAAGAGACCCAGTACTTC. The V call is TRBV20-1, the J call TRBJ2-5; 7 positions match TRBD1. This CDR3 region has 13 residues. The J segment lost 1 base and the V segment lost 6 bases, leaving 5 bases of the junction unmatched. Germline V CDR1 and CDR2: DFQATT, SNEGSKA (reference sequence).

In its sample, this clonotype was seen a few times. The chain employs TRBV4-2 and TRBJ2-7; TRBD2 matches at 9 bases. After removal of 2 bases from V and 3 bases from J, the junction contained 2 bases not matched to a gene. The CDR3 loop spans 14 amino acids. Germline assignment: CDR1 LGHNA and CDR2 YNFKEQ. The CDR3 bases are TGTGCCAGCAGCCAACCAGCGGGGGGCTACGAGCAGTACTTC. It specifies CASSQPAGGYEQYF.

This clonotype appeared many times. V gene TRBV3-1 combines with J gene TRBJ1-6, with D possibly being TRBD1 (5 bases). CDR3 length equals 17 residues. The V end was cut by 4 bases, the J end by 7 bases, with 20 bases between. From germline, CDR1 is LGHDT and CDR2 YNNKEL (reference sequence). The CDR3 DNA reads as TGTGCCAGCAGCCTTAGCCCCCCCCCGGGGCAAAATTCACCCCTCCACTTT. As protein: CASSLSPPPGQNSPLHF.

This clonotype was counted between two and nine times. The V call is TRBV5-1, the J call TRBJ2-3, with D perhaps TRBD2 (5 bases). V lost 4 bases and J lost 9, with 18 bases in between. Looked up from germline, CDR1 is SGHRS and CDR2 is YFSETQ. This CDR3 has 14 amino acids. CDR3 loop: CASSSRTVEHTQYF. CDR3 sequence (DNA): TGCGCCAGCAGCAGCCGGACTGTGGAGCACACGCAGTATTTT.